This T cell receptor (beta chain) was identified in a study of response to subunit inactivated influenza vaccine. From the RT-PCR reads, TCRdb called clonotypes with MiXCR, one entry per CDR3 protein. This sample has more than 400,000 distinct CDR3 sequences; around 9.9% occur once, and the top ten carry 10% to 15%. V lost 3 bases and J 11 bases, leaving 11 bases between the germline ends. The CDR3 runs to 11 residues. From germline, CDR1 is DFQATT and CDR2 SNEGSKA (reference sequence). The input for sequencing was PBMCs from blood, taken roughly 47 days after vaccination. The chain couples TRBV20-1 to TRBJ2-4; D unresolved. The sequence came from a man aged 50 to 60 who received an inactivated influenza vaccine. This CDR3 reads CSASQGLVQYF. CDR3 DNA: TGCAGTGCTAGTCAAGGTCTGGTTCAGTACTTC.